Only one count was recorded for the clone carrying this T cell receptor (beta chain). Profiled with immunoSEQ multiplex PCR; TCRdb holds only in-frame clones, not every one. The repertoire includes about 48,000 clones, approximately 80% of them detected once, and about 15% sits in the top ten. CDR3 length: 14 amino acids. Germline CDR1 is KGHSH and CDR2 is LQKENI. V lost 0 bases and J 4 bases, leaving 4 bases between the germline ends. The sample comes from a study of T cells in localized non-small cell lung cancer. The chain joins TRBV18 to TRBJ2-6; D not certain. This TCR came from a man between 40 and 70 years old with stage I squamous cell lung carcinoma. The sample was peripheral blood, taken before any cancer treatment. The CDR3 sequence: CASSPPAGANVLTF. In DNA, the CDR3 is TGTGCCAGCTCACCACCAGCCGGGGCCAACGTCCTGACTTTC.